The 6 T cell receptor beta chains below were found in one sample sequenced in a study of T-cell memory formation after mild COVID-19. TCRdb re-analysed the 5' RACE reads in MiXCR, keeping a single row per CDR3 protein. The table records approximately 560,000 distinct CDR3 sequences, 15% to 20% of them present only once. Sequenced sample: PBMCs or a T cell subset sorted from them (not recorded which). The receptors were gathered from an adult woman who had mild COVID-19 (a few samples of this study predate the infection). Cell type and time point are not known.

This clonotype was picked up a small number of times. The rearrangement links TRBV18 to TRBJ2-1, with 10 nucleotides matching TRBD2. The CDR3 is 15 residues long. Germline loops: CDR1 KGHSH, CDR2 LQKENI. V lost 5 bases and J lost 8; bases outside the gene matches: 9. CDR3 protein: CASSWTSGPAYEQFF. The CDR3 DNA is TGTGCCAGCTCATGGACTAGCGGCCCGGCTTATGAGCAGTTCTTC.

The chain carries TRBV10-3 and TRBJ2-5, with 7 bases matching TRBD2. V shed 4 bases and J 1 base; nucleotides not matched to a gene: 6. The CDR3 runs to 15 residues. Looked up from germline, CDR1 is ENHRY and CDR2 is SYGVKD. CDR3 nucleotides: TGTGCCATCAGTGCAGGGAGGGGCTTCCAAGAGACCCAGTACTTC. Amino acids: CAISAGRGFQETQYF.

The V and J genes are TRBV4-2 and TRBJ2-7; 10 nucleotides agree with TRBD2. Trimming took 0 bases from V and 2 from J; bases not matched to a gene: 1. This CDR3 is 15 amino acids long. Germline-derived CDR1 and CDR2 are LGHNA and YNFKEQ. The CDR3 nucleotides read TGTGCCAGCAGCCAAGAACTAGCGGGAACCTACGAGCAGTACTTC. Amino acid sequence: CASSQELAGTYEQYF.

The J gene is TRBJ2-3, the V gene TRBV18; 7 positions match TRBD1. The germline V gene has CDR1 KGHSH and CDR2 LQKENI. Unmatched junction bases numbered 3, after V lost 2 bases and J lost 1 base. The CDR3 is 15 amino acids. The CDR3 DNA reads TGTGCCAGCTCACCAACTGGACAGGGCACAGATACGCAGTATTTT. Protein product: CASSPTGQGTDTQYF.

This clonotype was seen many times. The chain has TRBV6-1 and TRBJ2-1; the D is unclear. Looked up from germline, CDR1 is MNHNS and CDR2 is SASEGT. The CDR3 loop spans 15 amino acids. V was pared by 6 bases and J by 0 bases, with 12 bases between. For the CDR3, the DNA is TGTGCCAGCAGCACCGGACCTAGCTCCTACAATGAGCAGTTCTTC. As protein: CASSTGPSSYNEQFF.

In DNA form, the CDR3 reads TGTGCCATCACGGAAGGAGTGGGGGGGCCCACAGATACGCAGTATTTT. Its translation: CAITEGVGGPTDTQYF. The chain combines TRBV10-3 with TRBJ2-3; D possibly corresponds to TRBD2 (7 bases). The germline gives CDR1 ENHRY, CDR2 SYGVKD. The CDR3 sequence is 16 residues long. Trimming took off 7 bases at V and 2 bases at J, with 19 bases between the two ends.